Described below is a single T cell receptor (beta chain) sequence and its context. Its antigen is unidentified. The CDR3 loop spans 13 amino acids. This sample is part of a study of T cells after yellow fever vaccination. About the study: SMART-Seq v4 Ultra Low Input prepared the low-cell-number fractions.

Overall study results and limits: Of the clonotypes, a small share occurred in both CD4 and CD8 compartments. The study found a weaker secondary response that peaked faster, day 5 versus 15.

Researchers made TCR cDNA using 5'RACE template switching, and this step added a universal primer site and UMIs. TCRdb itself ran the 5' RACE reads through MiXCR, one entry per CDR3 protein. The sample yields some 340,000 distinct CDR3 sequences, around 10% seen once. This chain uses TRBV3-2 with TRBJ2-7; TRBD2, the table's D call, lacks a check against the DNA. TRBV3-2 represents a pseudogene. The sequence was collected from a man aged 18 to 29 who received the YFV17D yellow fever vaccine. Sequences were derived from CD4+ T cells sorted from PBMCs, sampled 45 days after the yellow fever booster vaccination. The CDR3 is CASSCPTSGGQYV. In nucleotides, the CDR3 is TGTGCCAGCAGCTGCCCCACTAGCGGGGGACAGTACGTC.